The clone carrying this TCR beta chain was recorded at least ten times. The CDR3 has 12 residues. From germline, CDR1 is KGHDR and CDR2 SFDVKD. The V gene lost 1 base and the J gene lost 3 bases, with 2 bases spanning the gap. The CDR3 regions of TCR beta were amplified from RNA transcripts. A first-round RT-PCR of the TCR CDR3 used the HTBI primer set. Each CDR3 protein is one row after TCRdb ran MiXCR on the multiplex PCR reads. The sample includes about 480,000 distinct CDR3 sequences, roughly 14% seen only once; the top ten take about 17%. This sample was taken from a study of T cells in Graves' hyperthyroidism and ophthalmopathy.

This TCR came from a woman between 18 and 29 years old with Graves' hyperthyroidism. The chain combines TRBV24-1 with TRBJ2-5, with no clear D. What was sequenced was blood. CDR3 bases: TGTGCCACCAGTGATTTAGAAGAGACCCAGTACTTC. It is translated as CATSDLEETQYF.